These 18 T cell receptor beta chains came from one sample sequenced in a study of glioma-infiltrating T cells after dendritic cell vaccination. The method was immunoSEQ multiplex PCR; TCRdb's version includes in-frame clones alone and lacks a portion of them. This table has around 100,000 clones, roughly 76% appearing once. The sequenced sample was blood, obtained before dendritic cell vaccination. The receptors here all came from a human donor with glioblastoma.

DNA for the CDR3: TGTGCCAGCAGTCCGGCAGGGGACCGGCAGTACTTC. Translated, it gives CASSPAGDRQYF. The V and J genes are TRBV6-5 and TRBJ2-5, with D tentatively TRBD1 (6 bases). Germline lookup yields CDR1 MNHEY and CDR2 SVGAGI. The CDR3 extends over 12 amino acids. Trimming took off 5 bases at V and 11 bases at J, with 15 bases between the two ends.

The rearrangement joins TRBV19 to TRBJ2-7; 9 positions match TRBD2. Germline V gives CDR1 LNHDA, CDR2 SQIVND (reference sequence). The CDR3 covers 16 residues. V lost 10 bases, J lost 0 bases, and 13 bases stayed unmatched. CDR3 region: CAIKSGGSSSSYEQYF. For the CDR3, the DNA is TGTGCCATTAAAAGCGGGGGGTCGTCCAGCTCCTACGAGCAGTACTTC.

The V and J genes are TRBV6-4 and TRBJ1-6, with 10 bases lining up with TRBD1. The CDR3 has 15 residues. Per the germline V gene, CDR1 is MRHNA and CDR2 is SNTAGT. Unmatched junction bases numbered 7, after V lost 4 bases and J lost 10 bases. The CDR3 is CASSAQGQGGSPLHF. DNA of the CDR3: TGTGCCAGCAGTGCTCAAGGACAGGGGGGGTCACCCCTCCACTTT.

The rearrangement uses TRBV2 and TRBJ2-1, with no clear D. The V gene lost 1 base and the J gene lost 0 bases, with 10 bases spanning the gap. The CDR3 has 16 amino acids. Germline V gives CDR1 SNHLY, CDR2 FYNNEI. The CDR3 protein is CASSEDGMSSYNEQFF. The CDR3 DNA sequence: TGTGCCAGCAGTGAAGACGGTATGAGCTCCTACAATGAGCAGTTCTTC. Supplemented by reference TRBV2 and TRBJ2-1, the full variable domain reads EPEVTQTPSHQVTQMGQEVILRCVPISNHLYFYWYRQILGQKVEFLVSFYNNEISEKSEIFDDQFSVERPDGSNFTLKIRSTKLEDSAMYFCASSEDGMSSYNEQFFGPGTRLTVL.

The V and J genes are TRBV27 and TRBJ2-7, with 7 bases that match TRBD1. Germline CDR1 MNHEY, CDR2 SMNVEV (reference sequence). The CDR3 extends over 12 amino acids. The V segment lost 6 bases and the J segment 4 bases; nucleotides outside the gene matches: 3. CDR3 region: CASRTGRYEQYF. The DNA of the CDR3 is TGTGCCAGCAGGACAGGGCGGTACGAGCAGTACTTC.

This chain links TRBV7-9 with TRBJ1-4; maybe TRBD1 (6 bases). Germline V gene data show CDR1 as SEHNR and CDR2 as FQNEAQ (reference sequence). V was trimmed by 5 bases and J by 4 bases, leaving 11 bases between them. The CDR3 loop spans 14 amino acids. CDR3 amino acids: CASSPGQLNEKLFF. In DNA form, the CDR3 reads TGTGCCAGCAGCCCGGGACAACTTAATGAAAAACTGTTTTTT.

The rearrangement links TRBV5-1 to TRBJ1-6; D unresolved. Germline lookup yields CDR1 SGHRS and CDR2 YFSETQ. The length of the CDR3 is 15 residues. V gave up 1 base and J gave up 6 bases, with 11 bases separating them. The CDR3 is CASSLSAARNSPLHF. CDR3 nucleotide sequence: TGCGCCAGCAGCTTGAGCGCCGCGCGTAATTCACCCCTCCACTTT. The variable domain in full, with the rest retrieved from reference TRBV5-1 and TRBJ1-6, is KAGVTQTPRYLIKTRGQQVTLSCSPISGHRSVSWYQQTPGQGLQFLFEYFSETQRNKGNFPGRFSGRQFSNSRSEMNVSTLELGDSALYLCASSLSAARNSPLHFGNGTRLTVT.

The V and J genes are TRBV6-5 and TRBJ2-1; TRBD2 matches 8 bases. This CDR3 comprises 14 residues. V lost 6 bases to trimming and J lost 7 bases; unmatched junction nucleotides: 8. Germline V gene lookup returns CDR1 MNHEY and CDR2 SVGAGI. The CDR3, as DNA: TGTGCCAGCAGGTACACCGGGACTAGAAATGAGCAGTTCTTC. Its translation is CASRYTGTRNEQFF.

This clone was seen only once. The rearrangement uses TRBV2 and TRBJ1-1; 7 bases fit TRBD1. The length of the CDR3 is 16 residues. Germline CDR1 is SNHLY and CDR2 is FYNNEI. V lost 8 bases to trimming and J lost 2 bases; unmatched junction nucleotides: 14. The CDR3 DNA reads TGTGCCAGCGTAAGTCAGGGGGTCTTTAGAAACACTGAAGCTTTCTTT. This encodes CASVSQGVFRNTEAFF.

The chain couples TRBV4-1 to TRBJ1-1; a possible D gene is TRBD1 (5 bases). This CDR3 has 15 amino acids. CDR1 is MGHRA and CDR2 is YSYEKL in the germline V gene. V was trimmed by 3 bases and J by 1 base, leaving 12 bases between them. The CDR3 coding sequence is TGCGCCAGCAGCCATCGACAGTCAAGGAACACTGAAGCTTTCTTT. Translated, it gives CASSHRQSRNTEAFF.

V usage is TRBV5-1 and J usage is TRBJ1-1; 12 nucleotides match TRBD1. Germline lookup yields CDR1 SGHRS and CDR2 YFSETQ. This CDR3 has 16 amino acids. V dropped 3 bases and J dropped 1; count of bases not matched to a gene: 4. CDR3 in amino acids: CASSSGTGGRNTEAFF. The CDR3 nucleotides read TGCGCCAGCAGCTCCGGGACAGGGGGCCGGAACACTGAAGCTTTCTTT. Drawing the rest from reference TRBV5-1 and TRBJ1-1, the complete variable domain is KAGVTQTPRYLIKTRGQQVTLSCSPISGHRSVSWYQQTPGQGLQFLFEYFSETQRNKGNFPGRFSGRQFSNSRSEMNVSTLELGDSALYLCASSSGTGGRNTEAFFGQGTRLTVV.

On this clone itself: A junction end diverges from the germline sequence, so it may reflect a read error. The sample holds other DNA sequences that translate to the same CDR3. The chain couples TRBV10-2 to TRBJ1-4, with TRBD1 identical over 7 bases. Germline V gene data show CDR1 as WSHSY and CDR2 as SAAADI. This CDR3 region has 13 residues. The CDR3 bases are TGCGCCAGCAGTGAACAGGGGAATGAAAAGCTGTTTTTT. It translates to CASSEQGNEKLFF.

V is TRBV11-3 and J is TRBJ2-2, with D tentatively TRBD1 (5 bases). Germline lookup yields CDR1 SGHNT and CDR2 YENEEA. The CDR3 extends over 16 amino acids. V lost 6 bases and J lost 1, with 15 bases in between. CDR3 sequence reads: CASRGWGQGNTGELFF. CDR3 nucleotide sequence: TGTGCCAGCAGGGGGTGGGGCCAGGGGAACACCGGGGAGCTGTTTTTT.

The V and J genes are TRBV10-2 and TRBJ2-5; 9 bases are shared with TRBD2. Trimming removed 6 bases from V and 5 bases from J; junction bases left unmatched: 7. Germline assignment: CDR1 WSHSY and CDR2 SAAADI. The CDR3 runs 14 residues. The CDR3 DNA follows: TGCGCCAGCAGGCGCGGGGGGGCGGGGGAGACCCAGTACTTC. This gives the protein CASRRGGAGETQYF.

The DNA for the CDR3 is TGCGCCAGCAGCCAAGATACGGGTACCTACGAGCAGTACTTC. As protein: CASSQDTGTYEQYF. The chain combines TRBV4-3 with TRBJ2-7; D is undetermined. CDR1 LGHNA and CDR2 YSLEER come from the germline V gene. This CDR3 comprises 14 residues. The germline V and J ends were trimmed by 0 bases and 2 bases, with 8 bases remaining between them.

V usage is TRBV11-2 and J usage is TRBJ1-1; the D is unclear. The germline gives CDR1 SGHAT, CDR2 FQNNGV. CDR3 length: 13 amino acids. The ends were cut back, 5 bases at V and 2 bases at J, with 9 bases in the middle. CDR3 protein: CASSTSINTEAFF. The CDR3 region has the DNA TGTGCCAGCAGCACATCGATTAACACTGAAGCTTTCTTT.

The chain couples TRBV30 to TRBJ2-3; TRBD2 matches 13 bases. The junction had 3 bases not matched to a gene; V was cut back by 2 bases and J by 1 base. Germline values: CDR1 GTSNPN, CDR2 SVGIG (reference sequence). The CDR3 runs to 16 residues. CDR3 protein: CAWSSGTSGGTDTQYF. CDR3 in DNA: TGTGCCTGGAGTTCAGGGACTAGCGGGGGCACAGATACGCAGTATTTT.

The chain is built from TRBV6-5 and TRBJ1-2, with 7 bases that match TRBD1. Germline loops: CDR1 MNHEY, CDR2 SVGAGI. J lost 7 bases, V lost 5 bases, and 4 bases had no gene match. This CDR3 is built from 12 residues. CDR3 loop: CASSDRASGYTF. The CDR3 DNA reads as TGTGCCAGCAGTGACAGGGCTTCTGGCTACACCTTC.